One sample yielded the 17 T cell receptor beta chains listed below, sequenced in a study of cytotoxic CD8 clonotypes in ibrutinib-treated CLL. Sequencing was performed with immunoSEQ multiplex PCR; in TCRdb, only in-frame clones are kept and a portion is missing. The table shows 300,000 or so clones, with 67% occurring only once. The source material was PBMCs, sampled after 36 months of ibrutinib treatment. These receptors were collected from a human donor with chronic lymphocytic leukemia.

V and J are TRBV29-1 and TRBJ2-1; the D call may be TRBD1 or TRBD2 (6 bases each). The CDR3 is 14 amino acids. V was cut by 6 bases and J by 5 bases, with 17 bases left in between. CDR1 and CDR2 (germline): SQVTM, ANQGSEA. CDR3 in amino acids: CSVRGTPIDNEQFF. The CDR3 DNA sequence: TGCAGCGTGCGCGGGACACCCATTGACAATGAGCAGTTCTTC.

The V and J genes are TRBV19 and TRBJ2-3, with 11 positions matching TRBD2. The CDR3 loop spans 16 amino acids. Germline CDR1 is LNHDA and CDR2 is SQIVND (reference sequence). After removal of 5 bases from V and 4 bases from J, the junction contained 8 bases not matched to a gene. Here the CDR3 reads CASSFSTSGAADTQYF. In DNA, the CDR3 is TGTGCCAGTAGTTTCTCGACTAGCGGGGCTGCAGATACGCAGTATTTT.

The chain is built from TRBV29-1 and TRBJ2-3, with D perhaps matching TRBD2 (6 bases). The germline V gene has CDR1 SQVTM and CDR2 ANQGSEA. The CDR3 totals 13 residues. V was cut by 3 bases and J by 1 base, with 8 bases left in between. CDR3 residues: CSVEGGRTDTQYF. Written as DNA, the CDR3 is TGCAGCGTTGAGGGGGGACGCACAGATACGCAGTATTTT.

This chain links TRBV6-5 with TRBJ1-2, with D uncertain. The CDR3 runs to 13 residues. Germline CDR1 reads MNHEY; CDR2 reads SVGAGI. Trimming took off 8 bases at V and 8 bases at J, with 18 bases between the two ends. The CDR3 sequence: CASGRTTLVGYTF. The DNA for the CDR3 is TGTGCCAGCGGGAGAACGACATTAGTGGGCTACACCTTC.

The chain couples TRBV29-1 to TRBJ1-4; D ambiguous. CDR1 SQVTM and CDR2 ANQGSEA come from the germline V gene. This CDR3 region has 10 residues. The germline V and J ends were trimmed by 6 bases and 5 bases, with 4 bases remaining between them. CDR3 DNA sequence: TGCAGCGTACGCAATGAAAAACTGTTTTTT. It specifies CSVRNEKLFF.

The chain links TRBV5-7 to TRBJ1-1; possibly TRBD1 for D (5 bases). TRBV5-7 is treated as an ORF (open reading frame) with a function not yet certain. V was shortened by 3 bases and J by 5 bases, with 20 bases between the two germline ends. The CDR3 runs to 16 residues. The DNA for the CDR3 is TGTGCCAGCAGCTCCAAACCGACCGGCAGGGAGACTGAAGCTTTCTTT. Translation gives CASSSKPTGRETEAFF.

The chain employs TRBV5-4 and TRBJ2-1; a weak D match, TRBD2 (5 bases). Germline lookup yields CDR1 SGHNT and CDR2 YYREEE (reference sequence). Between the trimmed V and J ends, which lost 0 bases and 10 bases, there was a span of 23 bases. The CDR3 spans 17 residues. The CDR3 nucleotides read TGTGCCAGCAGCTTGGCAGGTTTGCTAGCCCTTAGTGGGGAGCAGTTCTTC. Residues: CASSLAGLLALSGEQFF.

The gene calls are TRBV6-1 and TRBJ2-1, with D tentatively TRBD2 (6 bases). Trimming cost V 6 bases and J 10 bases, with 16 bases left between them. Germline-derived CDR1 and CDR2 are MNHNS and SASEGT. CDR3 length: 13 amino acids. Here the CDR3 reads CASRVGGTVEQFF. In DNA, the CDR3 is TGTGCCAGCAGGGTCGGCGGGACCGTCGAGCAGTTCTTC.

The genes are TRBV6-5 and TRBJ1-6, with 8 bases that match TRBD1. The CDR3 extends over 14 amino acids. In germline, CDR1 is MNHEY, CDR2 SVGAGI. Trimming cost V 0 bases and J 10 bases; bases outside gene matches: 2. This CDR3 is CASSYSTGVSPLHF. The CDR3 region has the DNA TGTGCCAGCAGTTACTCGACAGGGGTCTCACCCCTCCACTTT.

This clone has more than one count but fewer than ten. V usage is TRBV14 and J usage is TRBJ2-1; 13 bases match TRBD2. This CDR3 contains 13 residues. Germline trimming cut 4 bases from V and 12 bases from J; bases unmatched to any gene: 3. In germline, CDR1 is SGHDN, CDR2 FVKESK. This CDR3 is CASSPTSGRMQFF. CDR3 sequence (DNA): TGTGCCAGCAGCCCGACTAGCGGGAGGATGCAGTTCTTC.

This chain connects TRBV6-5 to TRBJ2-6, with D possibly being TRBD1 (6 bases). V dropped 0 bases and J dropped 0 bases, with 6 bases sitting between them. The CDR3 extends over 16 amino acids. CDR1 is MNHEY and CDR2 is SVGAGI in the germline V gene. The CDR3 DNA is TGTGCCAGCAGTTACTCAGGGGGCTCTGGGGCCAACGTCCTGACTTTC. Its protein is CASSYSGGSGANVLTF.

CDR3: CASSWMNTEAFF. The CDR3, as DNA: TGTGCCAGCAGTTGGATGAACACTGAAGCTTTCTTT. This sequence joins TRBV25-1 and TRBJ1-1; D gene unclear. V lost 5 bases and J 0 bases, leaving 4 bases between the germline ends. This CDR3 comprises 12 residues. Germline V gene data show CDR1 as MGHDK and CDR2 as SYGVNS. Variable domain in full (rest from reference TRBV25-1 and TRBJ1-1): EADIYQTPRYLVIGTGKKITLECSQTMGHDKMYWYQQDPGMELHLIHYSYGVNSTEKGDLSSESTVSRIRTEHFPLTLESARPSHTSQYLCASSWMNTEAFFGQGTRLTVV.

The V gene is TRBV11-3, the J gene TRBJ1-1; no clear D. Trimming cost V 0 bases and J 1 base, with 3 bases left between them. CDR1 is SGHNT, CDR2 YENEEA, per germline. This CDR3 has 13 residues. The chain's CDR3 is CASSLDSNTEAFF. CDR3 bases: TGTGCCAGCAGCTTAGACTCGAACACTGAAGCTTTCTTT.

V is TRBV10-3 and J is TRBJ1-2, with a tentative D call TRBD1 (6 bases). The length of the CDR3 is 11 residues. Trimming removed 5 bases at V and 8 bases at J, with 9 bases between. Germline V gene lookup returns CDR1 ENHRY and CDR2 SYGVKD. CDR3 coding DNA: TGTGCCATCAGTTCAGGGGAGGGCTACACCTTC. Protein product: CAISSGEGYTF.

The rearrangement uses TRBV6-1 and TRBJ1-5, with D possibly being TRBD1 (5 bases). Germline assignment: CDR1 MNHNS and CDR2 SASEGT. This CDR3 contains 15 residues. V was cut by 1 base and J by 2 bases, with 9 bases left in between. For the CDR3, the DNA is TGTGCCAGCAGTGAAGAGGTAGGGGGCAATCAGCCCCAGCATTTT. It encodes CASSEEVGGNQPQHF.

This chain links TRBV2 with TRBJ2-2; TRBD1 aligns across 9 bases. There are 14 residues in the CDR3. Losses at the gene ends were 4 bases for V and 6 bases for J; bases not matched to a gene: 3. Germline CDR1 is SNHLY and CDR2 is FYNNEI. The CDR3, as DNA: TGTGCCAGCAGTGGGACAGGGGTCCCCGGGGAGCTGTTTTTT. This sequence encodes CASSGTGVPGELFF.

The V and J genes are TRBV18 and TRBJ2-7; D is ambiguous. CDR3 length: 15 residues. Germline CDR1 reads KGHSH; CDR2 reads LQKENI. Trimming removed 1 base at V and 3 bases at J, with 13 bases between. The CDR3 spells CASSPREGIGYEQYF. For the CDR3, the DNA is TGTGCCAGCTCACCACGAGAAGGGATCGGCTACGAGCAGTACTTC. The full variable domain, completed using reference TRBV18 and TRBJ2-7, is NAGVMQNPRHLVRRRGQEARLRCSPMKGHSHVYWYRQLPEEGLKFMVYLQKENIIDESGMPKERFSAEFPKEGPSILRIQQVVRGDSAAYFCASSPREGIGYEQYFGPGTRLTVT.